Reported below is one T cell receptor (beta chain). Its target is not known. This entry comes from a study of OX40 agonist ivuxolimab in advanced cancers. Study background: A male proportion of about 80% was recorded, with mean age roughly 60 years and range roughly 20 to 90. Study results and caveats: Near-lowest levels of clonal expansion characterized partial responders at 0.1-3.0 mg/kg. Doses of 0.1 to 3.0 mg/kg were accompanied by clonal expansion of CD4+ and CD8+ blood T cells by week 6.

The table came from immunoSEQ multiplex PCR; TCRdb's copy has only in-frame clones and leaves some out. Of roughly 34,000 clones in the sample, about nine tenths are singletons; the top ten hold approximately 0.9%. This CDR3 has 15 amino acids. V was shortened by 3 bases and J by 6 bases, with 15 bases between the two germline ends. Germline V gene data show CDR1 as MGHDK and CDR2 as SYGVNS. Specimen: CD4+ or CD8+ T cells sorted from blood, collected in a trial of the OX40 agonist ivuxolimab. This TCR was recovered from an adult with an advanced solid tumor such as melanoma, head and neck, liver or kidney cancer. The rearrangement joins TRBV25-1 to TRBJ2-1; D not certain. CDR3 nucleotide sequence: TGTGCCAGCAGTGACCCTTCCCTCCCGGTCAATGAGCAGTTCTTC. Protein product: CASSDPSLPVNEQFF.